These T cell receptor beta chains were read from a single sample in a study of T cell repertoires in cytomegalovirus infection. TCRdb re-called the reads through MiXCR, storing one row per CDR3 protein. The table has some 680,000 distinct CDR3 sequences, roughly a third seen once. The sample consisted of PBMCs. The receptors derive from a human donor in good health (CMV status not recorded). Some clones in this sample may be carry-over from other donors' samples. CDR3s include the opening cysteine and the closing phenylalanine or tryptophan. A D gene is named only where the DNA matches it firmly. Clone size appears in some rows only: once, few, many, or a class for an expanded clone.

V,J,D,size,CDR3,DNA
TRBV4-1,TRBJ2-3,.,few,CASSQDTQGTDTQYF,TGCGCCAGCAGCCAAGATACGCAGGGCACAGATACGCAGTATTTT
TRBV29-1,TRBJ1-1,.,.,CSVNGGRTEAFF,TGCAGCGTAAATGGGGGCCGGACTGAAGCTTTCTTT
TRBV6-1,TRBJ1-1,.,.,CASSLLGPGDTEAFF,TGTGCCAGCAGTTTACTGGGACCGGGGGACACTGAAGCTTTCTTT
TRBV7-6,TRBJ1-4,TRBD1,.,CASSLATGTGKGINENLFF,TGTGCCAGCAGCTTAGCGACGGGGACAGGAAAAGGGATTAATGAAAATCTGTTTTTT
TRBV6-1,TRBJ2-1,.,.,CASSEWVGSYNEQFF,TGTGCCAGCAGTGAATGGGTGGGGTCCTACAATGAGCAGTTCTTC
TRBV7-3,TRBJ2-2,.,.,CASSLAGTPGELFF,TGTGCCAGCAGCTTAGCCGGGACACCCGGGGAGCTGTTTTTT
TRBV3-1,TRBJ2-1,.,.,CASSRLTQEGEQFF,TGTGCCAGCAGCCGATTAACACAGGAGGGTGAGCAGTTCTTC
TRBV6-5,TRBJ2-3,.,.,CASSGGPTLDTQYF,TGTGCCAGCAGCGGGGGACCTACTTTGGATACGCAGTATTTT
TRBV6-5,TRBJ2-6,.,.,CASSLAMWAGADSGANVLTF,TGTGCCAGCAGCCTCGCTATGTGGGCAGGGGCGGACTCTGGGGCCAACGTCCTGACTTTC
TRBV28,TRBJ2-7,TRBD1,.,CASKTAGTGKSYEQYF,TGTGCCAGCAAGACCGCGGGGACAGGGAAATCCTACGAGCAGTACTTC
TRBV6-1,TRBJ2-7,.,.,CASSEGGEHSYEQYF,TGTGCCAGCAGTGAGGGAGGAGAGCACTCCTACGAGCAGTACTTC
TRBV20-1,TRBJ2-3,TRBD2,few,CSASKSSGSPDTQYF,TGCAGTGCTAGTAAATCTAGCGGTAGCCCAGATACGCAGTATTTT
TRBV19,TRBJ1-5,.,.,CASSLYRNSNQPQHF,TGTGCCAGTAGCCTATACAGGAATAGCAATCAGCCCCAGCATTTT
TRBV7-2,TRBJ1-4,.,few,CASSFGWGGKLFF,TGTGCCAGCAGCTTTGGATGGGGTGGTAAACTGTTTTTT
TRBV7-8,TRBJ2-1,.,.,CASRKEQNEQFF,TGTGCCAGCCGTAAAGAGCAGAATGAGCAGTTCTTC
TRBV28,TRBJ1-1,.,.,CASSANENTESFF,TGTGCCAGCAGTGCCAATGAGAACACTGAATCTTTCTTT
TRBV11-3,TRBJ2-1,TRBD2,few,CASSLDGGRNEQFF,TGTGCCAGCAGCTTAGATGGCGGGAGAAATGAGCAGTTCTTC
TRBV12-3/TRBV12-4,TRBJ1-1,TRBD1,few,CASSLLRDRVTEAFF,TGTGCCAGCAGTCTTCTCCGGGACAGGGTCACTGAAGCTTTCTTT
TRBV7-6,TRBJ2-1,.,few,CASSPPRTYNEQFF,TGTGCCAGCAGCCCCCCGAGGACCTACAATGAGCAGTTCTTC
TRBV28,TRBJ2-7,TRBD2,.,CASSFEGGPVEQYF,TGTGCCAGCAGTTTTGAGGGAGGGCCTGTCGAGCAGTACTTC
TRBV27,TRBJ1-2,.,.,CASSQRVTGVDGYTF,TGTGCCAGCAGCCAACGGGTTACGGGCGTGGATGGCTACACCTTC
TRBV5-6,TRBJ2-7,.,few,CASSLATSYEQYF,TGTGCCAGCAGCTTGGCCACCTCCTACGAGCAGTACTTC
TRBV28,TRBJ1-5,.,few,CASSLPDVSNQPQHF,TGTGCCAGCAGTTTACCAGATGTTAGCAATCAGCCCCAGCATTTT
TRBV12-3/TRBV12-4,TRBJ2-5,.,few,CASNVGGGAETQYF,TGTGCCAGCAACGTCGGAGGGGGCGCAGAGACCCAGTACTTC
TRBV7-6,TRBJ1-2,TRBD1,.,CASSPGDRGQEGYTF,TGTGCCAGCAGCCCTGGGGACAGGGGGCAAGAAGGCTACACCTTC
TRBV12-3/TRBV12-4,TRBJ2-1,.,once,CASSSGTREQFF,TGTGCCAGCAGTTCTGGGACTCGAGAGCAGTTCTTC
TRBV12-3/TRBV12-4,TRBJ2-1,.,many,CASSKAGHRNEQFF,TGTGCCAGCAGTAAGGCGGGACATCGGAATGAGCAGTTCTTC
TRBV7-6,TRBJ1-1,.,.,CASSPGTYCNTEAFF,TGTGCCAGCAGCCCGGGGACGTATTGTAACACTGAAGCTTTCTTT
TRBV5-1,TRBJ2-7,.,.,CASSLGAQGYEQYF,TGCGCCAGCAGCTTGGGGGCTCAGGGCTACGAGCAGTACTTC
TRBV7-2,TRBJ2-4,.,.,CSSSLLTKRLGIQYF,TGTTCCAGCAGCCTCCTCACTAAGCGTTTAGGCATTCAGTACTTC
TRBV12-3/TRBV12-4,TRBJ1-1,.,few,CASSRTGISPAEAFF,TGTGCCAGCAGTCGTACGGGGATCTCCCCCGCTGAAGCTTTCTTT
TRBV5-1,TRBJ1-6,.,.,CASRRESENSPLHF,TGCGCCTCGAGGCGGGAATCCGAGAATTCACCCCTCCACTTT